The 10 T cell receptor beta chains presented below share a single source sample, sequenced in a study of blood T cells in healthy people across ages. Primers used in a second PCR of about 6 to 11 cycles were a sample-barcoded 5' primer and a J-beta primer mix. Via MiXCR, TCRdb re-called the 5' RACE reads, giving one row per CDR3 protein. The profile shows about 1.8 million distinct CDR3 sequences, 40% to 55% of them singletons. Input material: blood. These receptors were taken from a woman aged 40 to 50 in good health.

This clonotype was recorded a few times. This sequence joins TRBV27 and TRBJ2-7, with a possible D match to TRBD2 (6 bases). V was trimmed by 4 bases and J by 3 bases, leaving 13 bases between them. This CDR3 is 14 amino acids long. In germline, CDR1 is MNHEY, CDR2 SMNVEV (reference sequence). The CDR3 nucleotides read TGTGCCAGCAGTTCAGTGCCCGGGGGCTACGAGCAGTACTTC. Its translation: CASSSVPGGYEQYF.

The chain combines TRBV27 with TRBJ2-3; 7 positions agree with TRBD2. Trimming removed 6 bases from V and 0 bases from J; junction bases left unmatched: 12. The germline V gene encodes CDR1 MNHEY and CDR2 SMNVEV (reference sequence). CDR3 length: 17 amino acids. CDR3 in DNA: TGTGCCAGCAGCGGGGGGAGGGGCCGAACAAGCACAGATACGCAGTATTTT. Protein sequence: CASSGGRGRTSTDTQYF.

This clonotype was recorded a few times. The chain has TRBV5-6 and TRBJ2-5; a weak D match, TRBD1 (6 bases). The CDR3 totals 14 residues. CDR1 and CDR2 from the germline V gene are SGHDT and YYEEEE. V was clipped by 1 base and J by 5 bases, with 12 bases between them. The CDR3 loop is CASSLRTARETQYF. The CDR3 DNA is TGTGCCAGCAGCTTGAGGACAGCTAGGGAGACCCAGTACTTC.

J is TRBJ2-7 and V is TRBV6-2 or TRBV6-3; 7 bases line up with TRBD2. The germline CDR1 and CDR2 sequences are MNHEY and SVGEGT. V shed 3 bases, J shed 4 bases, and the junction held 9 bases outside the gene matches. The CDR3 covers 15 residues. CDR3 sequence: CASSYTAGRQYEQYF. CDR3 DNA: TGTGCCAGCAGTTATACAGCGGGACGTCAGTACGAGCAGTACTTC.

The chain recombines TRBV12-3 or TRBV12-4 with TRBJ2-3; no firm D call. Deletions cut 5 bases from V and 13 bases from J, with 16 bases between. The CDR3 has 12 amino acids. The CDR3 reads CASSPPGLSEYF. CDR3 sequence (DNA): TGTGCCAGCAGTCCCCCGGGTTTATCGGAGTATTTT.

The CDR3: CASSLHRDLKGNEQFF. The CDR3, as DNA: TGTGCCAGCAGCCTCCACCGGGACCTCAAGGGGAATGAGCAGTTCTTC. This sequence joins TRBV7-8 and TRBJ2-1; the D gene could be TRBD1 or TRBD2 (5 bases each). V gave up 5 bases and J gave up 7 bases, with 21 bases separating them. The CDR3 loop spans 16 amino acids. Looked up from germline, CDR1 is SGHVS and CDR2 is FQNEAQ.

The chain joins TRBV7-9 to TRBJ2-7; D possibly corresponds to TRBD2 (7 bases). Germline CDR1 is SEHNR and CDR2 is FQNEAQ (reference sequence). Trimming shortened V by 11 bases and J by 7 bases, and 21 bases separated the two germline ends. The CDR3 runs 13 residues. CDR3 nucleotide sequence: TGTGCCGGCGCAGGGGACTACCAAATGGAGCAGTACTTC. It yields the protein CAGAGDYQMEQYF.

This clonotype was seen a few times. The chain combines TRBV20-1 with TRBJ2-7, with TRBD1 matching 8 bases. The CDR3 sequence is 12 residues long. Germline V lookup: CDR1 DFQATT, CDR2 SNEGSKA (reference sequence). Trimming cost V 6 bases and J 3 bases; bases outside gene matches: 4. The CDR3 loop is CSAQGQGYEQYF. CDR3 in DNA: TGCAGTGCCCAAGGACAGGGCTACGAGCAGTACTTC.

The table lists this clonotype with a few counts. This sequence joins TRBV6-5 and TRBJ1-2; no clear D gene. V gave up 2 bases and J gave up 4 bases, with 14 bases separating them. Germline V gene sequence: CDR1 MNHEY, CDR2 SVGAGI. The CDR3 covers 15 residues. The CDR3 protein is CASSYTEGQVYGYTF. The CDR3 region has the DNA TGTGCCAGCAGTTACACGGAAGGCCAGGTCTATGGCTACACCTTC.

This clonotype was seen more than once but under ten times. The chain joins TRBV9 to TRBJ2-1, with D perhaps given as TRBD1 or TRBD2 (5 bases each). The CDR3 totals 16 residues. Germline V CDR1 and CDR2: SGDLS, YYNGEE. Between the trimmed V and J ends, which lost 0 bases and 3 bases, there was a span of 13 bases. The DNA for the CDR3 is TGTGCCAGCAGCGTAGACAGAGGGGCCCTCTACAATGAGCAGTTCTTC. The encoded protein is CASSVDRGALYNEQFF.